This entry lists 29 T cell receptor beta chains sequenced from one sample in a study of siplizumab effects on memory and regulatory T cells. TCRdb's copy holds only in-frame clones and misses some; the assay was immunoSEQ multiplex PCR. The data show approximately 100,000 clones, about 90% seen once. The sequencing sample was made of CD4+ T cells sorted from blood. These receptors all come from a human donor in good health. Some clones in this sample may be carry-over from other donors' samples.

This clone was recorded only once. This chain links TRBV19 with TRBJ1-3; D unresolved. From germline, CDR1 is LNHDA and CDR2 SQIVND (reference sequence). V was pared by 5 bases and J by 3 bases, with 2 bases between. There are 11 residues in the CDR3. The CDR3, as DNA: TGTGCCAGTAGTCGTGGAAACACCATATATTTT. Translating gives CASSRGNTIYF.

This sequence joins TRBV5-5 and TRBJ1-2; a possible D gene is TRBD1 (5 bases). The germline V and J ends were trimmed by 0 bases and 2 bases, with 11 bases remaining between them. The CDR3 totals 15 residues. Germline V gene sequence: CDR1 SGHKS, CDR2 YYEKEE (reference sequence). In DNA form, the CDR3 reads TGTGCCAGCAGCTTGGGTTGGGGGTCCAACTATGGCTACACCTTC. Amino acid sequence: CASSLGWGSNYGYTF.

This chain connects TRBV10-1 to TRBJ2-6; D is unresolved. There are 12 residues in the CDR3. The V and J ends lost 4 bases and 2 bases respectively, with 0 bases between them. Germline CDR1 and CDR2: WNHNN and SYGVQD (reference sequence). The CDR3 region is CASSAGANVLTF. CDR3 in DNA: TGCGCCAGCAGTGCTGGGGCCAACGTCCTGACTTTC.

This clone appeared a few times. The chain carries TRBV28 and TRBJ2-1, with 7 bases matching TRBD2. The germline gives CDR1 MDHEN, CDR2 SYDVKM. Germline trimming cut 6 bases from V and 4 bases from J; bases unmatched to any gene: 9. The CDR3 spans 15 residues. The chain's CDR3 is CASSVSPSGYNEQFF. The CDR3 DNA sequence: TGTGCCAGCAGCGTATCGCCTAGCGGATACAATGAGCAGTTCTTC. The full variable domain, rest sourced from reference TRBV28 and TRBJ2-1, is DVKVTQSSRYLVKRTGEKVFLECVQDMDHENMFWYRQDPGLGLRLIYFSYDVKMKEKGDIPEGYSVSREKKERFSLILESASTNQTSMYLCASSVSPSGYNEQFFGPGTRLTVL.

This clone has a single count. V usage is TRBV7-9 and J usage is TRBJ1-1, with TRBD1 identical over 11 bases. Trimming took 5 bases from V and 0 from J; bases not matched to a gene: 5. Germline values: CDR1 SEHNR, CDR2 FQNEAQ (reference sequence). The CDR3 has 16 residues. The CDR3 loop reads CASSRTGGVMNTEAFF. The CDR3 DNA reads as TGTGCCAGCAGCCGGACAGGGGGCGTGATGAACACTGAAGCTTTCTTT.

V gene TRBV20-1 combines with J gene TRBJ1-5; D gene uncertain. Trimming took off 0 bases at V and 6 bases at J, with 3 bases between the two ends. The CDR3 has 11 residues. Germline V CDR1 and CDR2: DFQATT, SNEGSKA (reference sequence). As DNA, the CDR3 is TGCAGTGCTAGAGAGGGTCAGCCCCAGCATTTT. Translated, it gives CSAREGQPQHF.

The CDR3 sequence is CASSEESGTSGAGEQFF. The DNA of the CDR3 is TGTGCCAGCAGTGAAGAATCCGGGACTAGCGGGGCGGGTGAGCAGTTCTTC. This chain links TRBV6-1 with TRBJ2-1; 13 bases fit TRBD2. The ends lost 1 base at V and 9 bases at J; junction bases unmatched: 9. The CDR3 has 17 residues. CDR1 is MNHNS and CDR2 is SASEGT in the germline V gene.

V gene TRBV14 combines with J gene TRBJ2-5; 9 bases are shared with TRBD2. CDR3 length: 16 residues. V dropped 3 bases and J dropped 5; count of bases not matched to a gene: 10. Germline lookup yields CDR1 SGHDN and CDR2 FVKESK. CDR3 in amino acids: CASSQDAAGGRETQYF. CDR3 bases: TGTGCCAGCAGCCAGGACGCCGCGGGAGGGAGGGAGACCCAGTACTTC.

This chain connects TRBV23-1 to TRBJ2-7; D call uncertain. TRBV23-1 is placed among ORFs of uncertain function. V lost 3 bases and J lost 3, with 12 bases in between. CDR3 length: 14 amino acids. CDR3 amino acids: CASSHGESYYEQYF. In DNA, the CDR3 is TGCGCCAGCAGTCACGGCGAATCTTACTACGAGCAGTACTTC.

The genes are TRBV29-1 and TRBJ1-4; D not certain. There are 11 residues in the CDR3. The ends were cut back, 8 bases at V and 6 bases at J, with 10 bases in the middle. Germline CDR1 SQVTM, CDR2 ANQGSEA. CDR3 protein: CSTRADEKLFF. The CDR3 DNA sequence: TGCAGCACCCGCGCTGATGAAAAACTGTTTTTT.

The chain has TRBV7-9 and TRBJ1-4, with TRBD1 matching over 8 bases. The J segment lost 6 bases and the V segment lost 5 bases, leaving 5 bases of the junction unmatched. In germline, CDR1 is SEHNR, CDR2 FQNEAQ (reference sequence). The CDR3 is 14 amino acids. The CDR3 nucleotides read TGTGCCAGCAGCCCGGGACAGGCTCATGAAAAACTGTTTTTT. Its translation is CASSPGQAHEKLFF.

In nucleotides, the CDR3 is TGTGCCAGCAGCGTAGGGTTCGGATACGAGCAGTACTTC. Its translation is CASSVGFGYEQYF. J is TRBJ2-7 and V is TRBV9; D remains ambiguous. This CDR3 spans 13 amino acids. CDR1 and CDR2 (germline): SGDLS, YYNGEE. Trimming pared 0 bases from V and 4 bases from J, leaving 8 bases between.

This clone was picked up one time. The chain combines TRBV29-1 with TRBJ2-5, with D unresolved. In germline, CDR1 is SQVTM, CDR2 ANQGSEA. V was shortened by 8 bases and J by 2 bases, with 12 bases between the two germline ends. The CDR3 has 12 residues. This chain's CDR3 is CSFYGVQETQYF. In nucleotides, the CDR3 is TGCAGCTTCTATGGAGTGCAAGAGACCCAGTACTTC.

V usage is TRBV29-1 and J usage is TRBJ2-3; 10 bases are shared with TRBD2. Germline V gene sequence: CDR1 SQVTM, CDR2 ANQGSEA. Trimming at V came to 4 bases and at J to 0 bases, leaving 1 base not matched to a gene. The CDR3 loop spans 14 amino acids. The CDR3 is CSVGTSGSTDTQYF. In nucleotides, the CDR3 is TGCAGCGTTGGGACTAGCGGAAGCACAGATACGCAGTATTTT.

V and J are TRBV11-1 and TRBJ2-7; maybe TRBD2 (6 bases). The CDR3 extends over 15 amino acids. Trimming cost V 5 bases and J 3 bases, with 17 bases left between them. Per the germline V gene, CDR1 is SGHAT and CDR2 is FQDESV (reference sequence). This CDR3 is CASSPIRDLNYEQYF. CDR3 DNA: TGTGCCAGCAGCCCGATCCGGGACTTAAACTACGAGCAGTACTTC.

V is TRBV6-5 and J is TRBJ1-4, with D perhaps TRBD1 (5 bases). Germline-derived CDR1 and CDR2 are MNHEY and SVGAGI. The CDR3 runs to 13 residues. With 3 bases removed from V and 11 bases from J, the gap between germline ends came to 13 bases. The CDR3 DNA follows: TGTGCCAGCAGTTATGACGGGGACTACAAACTGTTTTTT. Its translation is CASSYDGDYKLFF.

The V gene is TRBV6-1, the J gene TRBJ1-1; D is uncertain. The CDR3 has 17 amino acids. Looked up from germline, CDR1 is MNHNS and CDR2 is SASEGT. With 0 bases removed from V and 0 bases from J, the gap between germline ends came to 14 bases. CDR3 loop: CASSEADNLRLNTEAFF. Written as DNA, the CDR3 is TGTGCCAGCAGTGAAGCCGACAATCTCAGACTGAACACTGAAGCTTTCTTT.

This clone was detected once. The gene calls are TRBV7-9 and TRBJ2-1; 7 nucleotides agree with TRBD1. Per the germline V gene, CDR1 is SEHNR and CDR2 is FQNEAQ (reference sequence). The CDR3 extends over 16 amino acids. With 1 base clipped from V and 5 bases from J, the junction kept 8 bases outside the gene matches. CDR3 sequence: CASSLVWDRKNNEQFF. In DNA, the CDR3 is TGTGCCAGCAGCTTAGTGTGGGACAGAAAGAACAATGAGCAGTTCTTC.

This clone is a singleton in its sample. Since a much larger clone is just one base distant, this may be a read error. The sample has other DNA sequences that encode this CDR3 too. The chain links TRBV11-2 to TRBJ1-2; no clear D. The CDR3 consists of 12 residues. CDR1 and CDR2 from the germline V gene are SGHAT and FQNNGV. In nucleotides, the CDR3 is TGCGCCAGCAGCAAAGAATCGCAGGGCTACACCTTC. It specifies CASSKESQGYTF.

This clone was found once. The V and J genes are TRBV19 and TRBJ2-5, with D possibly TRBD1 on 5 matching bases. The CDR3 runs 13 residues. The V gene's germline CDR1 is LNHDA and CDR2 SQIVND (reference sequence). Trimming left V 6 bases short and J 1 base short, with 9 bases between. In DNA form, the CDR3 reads TGTGCCAGTAGACGGCAGGGCCAAGAGACCCAGTACTTC. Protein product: CASRRQGQETQYF.

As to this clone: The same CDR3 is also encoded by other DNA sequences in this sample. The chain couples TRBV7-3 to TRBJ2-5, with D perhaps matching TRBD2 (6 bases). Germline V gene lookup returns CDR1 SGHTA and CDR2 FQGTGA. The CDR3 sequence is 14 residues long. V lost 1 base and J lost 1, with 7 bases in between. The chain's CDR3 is CASSLMGGQETQYF. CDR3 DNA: TGTGCCAGCAGCTTAATGGGGGGCCAAGAGACCCAGTACTTC. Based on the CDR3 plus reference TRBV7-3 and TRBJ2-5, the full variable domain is GAGVSQTPSNKVTEKGKYVELRCDPISGHTALYWYRQSLGQGPEFLIYFQGTGAADDSGLPNDRFFAVRPEGSVSTLKIQRTERGDSAVYLCASSLMGGQETQYFGPGTRLLVL.

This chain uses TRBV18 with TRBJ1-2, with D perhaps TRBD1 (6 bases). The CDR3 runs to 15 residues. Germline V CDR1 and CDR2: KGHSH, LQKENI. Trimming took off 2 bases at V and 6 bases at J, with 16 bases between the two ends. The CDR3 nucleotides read TGTGCCAGCTCACCAGGCAGGGGCCCCGGGGATGGCTACACCTTC. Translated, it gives CASSPGRGPGDGYTF.

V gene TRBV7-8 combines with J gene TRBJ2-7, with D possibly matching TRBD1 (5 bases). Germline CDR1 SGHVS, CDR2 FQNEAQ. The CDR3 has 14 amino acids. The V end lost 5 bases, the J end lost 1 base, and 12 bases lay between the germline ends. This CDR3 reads CASSLMGLSYEQYF. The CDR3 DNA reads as TGTGCCAGCAGCCTCATGGGGCTGTCCTACGAGCAGTACTTC. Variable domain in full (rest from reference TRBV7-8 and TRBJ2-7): GAGVSQSPRYKVAKRGQDVALRCDPISGHVSLFWYQQALGQGPEFLTYFQNEAQLDKSGLPSDRFFAERPEGSVSTLKIQRTQQEDSAVYLCASSLMGLSYEQYFGPGTRLTVT.

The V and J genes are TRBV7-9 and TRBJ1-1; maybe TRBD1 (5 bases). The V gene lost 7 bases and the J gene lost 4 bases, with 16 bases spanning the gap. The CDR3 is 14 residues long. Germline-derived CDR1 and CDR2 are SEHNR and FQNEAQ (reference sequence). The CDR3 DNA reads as TGTGCCAGCACCAGCGGCGGGGGGAGCACTGAAGCTTTCTTT. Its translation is CASTSGGGSTEAFF.

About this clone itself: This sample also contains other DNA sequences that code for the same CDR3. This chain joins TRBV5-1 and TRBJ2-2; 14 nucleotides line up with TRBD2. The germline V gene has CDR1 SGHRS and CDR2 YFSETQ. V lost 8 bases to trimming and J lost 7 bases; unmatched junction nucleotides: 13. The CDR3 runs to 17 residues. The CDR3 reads CASSRTGLAGAGGELFF. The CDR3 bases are TGCGCCAGTAGCCGAACGGGACTAGCGGGAGCGGGCGGGGAGCTGTTTTTT.

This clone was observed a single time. CDR3 region: CASSPSTGLTTEAFF. As DNA, the CDR3 is TGTGCCAGCAGTCCGTCAACAGGGTTGACCACTGAAGCTTTCTTT. The chain has TRBV27 and TRBJ1-1, with D maybe TRBD1 (6 bases). The CDR3 is made up of 15 amino acids. Trimming pared 5 bases from V and 4 bases from J, leaving 17 bases between. From germline, CDR1 is MNHEY and CDR2 SMNVEV (reference sequence).

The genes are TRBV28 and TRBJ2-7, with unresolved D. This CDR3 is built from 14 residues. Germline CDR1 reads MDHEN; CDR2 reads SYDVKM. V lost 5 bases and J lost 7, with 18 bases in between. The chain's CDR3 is CASSPNLASYEQYF. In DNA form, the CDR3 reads TGTGCCAGCAGTCCCAACCTTGCATCTTATGAGCAGTACTTC. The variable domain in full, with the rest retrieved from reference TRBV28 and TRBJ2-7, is DVKVTQSSRYLVKRTGEKVFLECVQDMDHENMFWYRQDPGLGLRLIYFSYDVKMKEKGDIPEGYSVSREKKERFSLILESASTNQTSMYLCASSPNLASYEQYFGPGTRLTVT.

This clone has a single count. In DNA form, the CDR3 reads TGTGCCTGGAGTCCCCTCCTCTCACGCTACACCTTC. It codes for CAWSPLLSRYTF. V and J are TRBV30 and TRBJ1-2, with D unresolved. This CDR3 is built from 12 residues. The germline V and J ends were trimmed by 2 bases and 9 bases, with 13 bases remaining between them. CDR1 and CDR2 from the germline V gene are GTSNPN and SVGIG (reference sequence).

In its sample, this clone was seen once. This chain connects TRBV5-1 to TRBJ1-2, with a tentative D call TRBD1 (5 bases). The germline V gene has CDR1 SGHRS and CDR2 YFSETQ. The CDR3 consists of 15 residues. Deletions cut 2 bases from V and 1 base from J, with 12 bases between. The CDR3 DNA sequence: TGCGCCAGCAGCTTCGAGGGACCGTATAACTATGGCTACACCTTC. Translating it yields CASSFEGPYNYGYTF.